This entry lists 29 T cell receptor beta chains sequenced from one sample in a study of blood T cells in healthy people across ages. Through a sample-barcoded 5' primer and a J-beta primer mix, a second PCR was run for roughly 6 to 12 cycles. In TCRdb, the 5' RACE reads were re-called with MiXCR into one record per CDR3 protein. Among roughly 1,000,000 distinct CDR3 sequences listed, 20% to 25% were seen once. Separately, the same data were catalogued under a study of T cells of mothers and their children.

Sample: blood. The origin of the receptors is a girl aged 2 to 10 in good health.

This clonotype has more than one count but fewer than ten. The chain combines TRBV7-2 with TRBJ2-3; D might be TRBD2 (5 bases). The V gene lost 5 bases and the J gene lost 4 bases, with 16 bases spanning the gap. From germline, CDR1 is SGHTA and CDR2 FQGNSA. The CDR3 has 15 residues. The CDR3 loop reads CASSQTGIYADTQYF. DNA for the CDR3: TGTGCCAGCAGCCAAACCGGGATTTATGCAGATACGCAGTATTTT.

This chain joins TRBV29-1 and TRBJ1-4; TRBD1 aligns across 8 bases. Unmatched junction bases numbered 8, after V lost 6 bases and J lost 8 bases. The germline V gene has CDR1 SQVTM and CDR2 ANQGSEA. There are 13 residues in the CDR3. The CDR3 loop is CSVLEWTGEKLFF. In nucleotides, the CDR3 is TGCAGCGTACTCGAGTGGACAGGGGAAAAACTGTTTTTT.

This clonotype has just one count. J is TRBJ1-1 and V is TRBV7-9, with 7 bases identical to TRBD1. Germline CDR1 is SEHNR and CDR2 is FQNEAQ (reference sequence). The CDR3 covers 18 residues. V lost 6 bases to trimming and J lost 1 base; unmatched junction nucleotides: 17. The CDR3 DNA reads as TGTGCCAGCAGTAATCCCGGACAGGAACGACAACAGAACACTGAAGCTTTCTTT. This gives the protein CASSNPGQERQQNTEAFF. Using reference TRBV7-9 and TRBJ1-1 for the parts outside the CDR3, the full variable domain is DTGVSQNPRHKITKRGQNVTFRCDPISEHNRLYWYRQTLGQGPEFLTYFQNEAQLEKSRLLSDRFSAERPKGSFSTLEIQRTEQGDSAMYLCASSNPGQERQQNTEAFFGQGTRLTVV.

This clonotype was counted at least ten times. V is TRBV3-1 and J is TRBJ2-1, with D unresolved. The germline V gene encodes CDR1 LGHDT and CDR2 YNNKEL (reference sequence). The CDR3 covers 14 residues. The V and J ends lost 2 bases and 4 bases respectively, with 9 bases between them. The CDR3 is CASSQSSRYNEQFF. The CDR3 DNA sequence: TGTGCCAGCAGCCAAAGTAGCAGGTACAATGAGCAGTTCTTC.

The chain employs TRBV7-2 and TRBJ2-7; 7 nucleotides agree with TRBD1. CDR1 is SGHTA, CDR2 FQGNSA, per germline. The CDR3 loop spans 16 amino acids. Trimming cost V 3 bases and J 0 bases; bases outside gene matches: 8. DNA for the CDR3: TGTGCCAGCAGCTTCGTCACAGGGGTCTTCTCCTACGAGCAGTACTTC. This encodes CASSFVTGVFSYEQYF. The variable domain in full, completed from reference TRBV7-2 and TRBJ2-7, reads GAGVSQSPSNKVTEKGKDVELRCDPISGHTALYWYRQSLGQGLEFLIYFQGNSAPDKSGLPSDRFSAERTGGSVSTLTIQRTQQEDSAVYLCASSFVTGVFSYEQYFGPGTRLTVT.

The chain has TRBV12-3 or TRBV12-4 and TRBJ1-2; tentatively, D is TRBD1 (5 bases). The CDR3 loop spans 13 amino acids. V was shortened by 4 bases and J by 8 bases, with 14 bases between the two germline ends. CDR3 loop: CASSWGPAGGYTF. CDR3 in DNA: TGTGCCAGCAGTTGGGGACCCGCAGGGGGCTACACCTTC.

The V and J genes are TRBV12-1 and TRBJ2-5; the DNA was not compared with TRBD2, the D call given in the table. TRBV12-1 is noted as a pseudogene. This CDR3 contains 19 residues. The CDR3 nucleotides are TGTGCCAGCAGCCTCTCGGGACTAGCGGGGGCCCGGTGCGTGAAGACCCAGTACTTC. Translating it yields CASSLSGLAGARCVKTQYF.

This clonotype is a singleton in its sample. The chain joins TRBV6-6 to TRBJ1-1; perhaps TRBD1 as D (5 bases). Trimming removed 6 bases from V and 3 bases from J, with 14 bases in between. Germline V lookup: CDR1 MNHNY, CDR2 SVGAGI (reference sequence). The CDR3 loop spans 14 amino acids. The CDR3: CASSSRQTYTEAFF. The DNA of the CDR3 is TGTGCCAGCAGCTCCCGACAGACTTACACTGAAGCTTTCTTT.

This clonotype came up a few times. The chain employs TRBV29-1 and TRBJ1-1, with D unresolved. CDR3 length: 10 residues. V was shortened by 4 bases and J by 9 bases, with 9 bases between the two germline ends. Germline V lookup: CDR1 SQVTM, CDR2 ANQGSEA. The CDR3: CSVGAAKAFF. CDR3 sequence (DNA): TGCAGCGTTGGGGCGGCAAAAGCTTTCTTT.

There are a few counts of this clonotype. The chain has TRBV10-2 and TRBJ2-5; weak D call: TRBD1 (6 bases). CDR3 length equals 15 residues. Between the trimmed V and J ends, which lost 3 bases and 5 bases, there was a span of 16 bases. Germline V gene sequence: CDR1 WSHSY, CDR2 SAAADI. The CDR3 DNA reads TGCGCCAGCAGTGATGCAGGGGCGCCTGGGGAGACCCAGTACTTC. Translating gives CASSDAGAPGETQYF.

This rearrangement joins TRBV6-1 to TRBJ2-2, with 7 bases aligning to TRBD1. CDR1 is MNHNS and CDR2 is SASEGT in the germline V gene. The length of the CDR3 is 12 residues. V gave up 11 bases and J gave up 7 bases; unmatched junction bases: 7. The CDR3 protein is CAGKTGSGELFF. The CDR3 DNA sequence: TGTGCCGGAAAGACAGGGAGCGGGGAGCTGTTTTTT.

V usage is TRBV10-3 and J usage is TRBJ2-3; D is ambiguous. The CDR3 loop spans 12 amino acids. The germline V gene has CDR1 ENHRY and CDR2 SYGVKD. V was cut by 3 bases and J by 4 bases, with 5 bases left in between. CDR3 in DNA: TGTGCCATCAGTGACGTTGCAGATACGCAGTATTTT. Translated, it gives CAISDVADTQYF.

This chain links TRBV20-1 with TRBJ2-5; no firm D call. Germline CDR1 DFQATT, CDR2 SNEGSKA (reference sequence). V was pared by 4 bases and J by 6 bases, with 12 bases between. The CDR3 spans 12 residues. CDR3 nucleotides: TGCAGTGCTATGGCAGTAGTCCAGACCCAGTACTTC. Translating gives CSAMAVVQTQYF.

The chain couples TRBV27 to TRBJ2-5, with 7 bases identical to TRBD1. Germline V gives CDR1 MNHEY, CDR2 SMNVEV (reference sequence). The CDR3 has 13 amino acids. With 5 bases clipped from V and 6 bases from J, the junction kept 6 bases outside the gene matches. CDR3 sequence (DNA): TGTGCCAGCAGTCTGACAGGGATGAAGACCCAGTACTTC. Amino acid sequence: CASSLTGMKTQYF.

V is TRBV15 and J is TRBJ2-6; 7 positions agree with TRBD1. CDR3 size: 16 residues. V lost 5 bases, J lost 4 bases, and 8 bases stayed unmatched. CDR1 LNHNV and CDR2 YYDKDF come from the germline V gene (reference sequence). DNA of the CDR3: TGTGCCACCAGCGATTCTACAGGGGAAGGGGCCAACGTCCTGACTTTC. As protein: CATSDSTGEGANVLTF.

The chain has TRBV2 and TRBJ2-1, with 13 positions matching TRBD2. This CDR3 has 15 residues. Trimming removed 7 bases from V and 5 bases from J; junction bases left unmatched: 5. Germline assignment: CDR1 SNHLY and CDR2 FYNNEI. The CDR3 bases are TGTGCCAGCACGGAAGGACTAGCGGGAGACAATGAGCAGTTCTTC. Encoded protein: CASTEGLAGDNEQFF.

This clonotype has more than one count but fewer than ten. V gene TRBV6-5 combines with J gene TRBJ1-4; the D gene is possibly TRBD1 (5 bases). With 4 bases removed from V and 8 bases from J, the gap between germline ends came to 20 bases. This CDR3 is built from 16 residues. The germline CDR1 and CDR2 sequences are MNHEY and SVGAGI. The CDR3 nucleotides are TGTGCCAGCAGTTCGTACGACTCCGGGACGGGAGAAAAACTGTTTTTT. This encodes CASSSYDSGTGEKLFF.

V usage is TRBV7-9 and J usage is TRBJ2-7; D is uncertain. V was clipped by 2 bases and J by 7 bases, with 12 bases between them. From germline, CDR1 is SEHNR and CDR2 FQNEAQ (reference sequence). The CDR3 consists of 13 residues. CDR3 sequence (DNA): TGTGCCAGCAGCTTATCGGCGCCAGATGAGCAGTACTTC. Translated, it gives CASSLSAPDEQYF.

CDR3 loop: CSVQTSGIDTQYF. CDR3 bases: TGCAGCGTCCAGACTAGCGGGATAGATACGCAGTATTTT. The V gene is TRBV29-1, the J gene TRBJ2-3, with 11 bases that match TRBD2. Trimming at V came to 6 bases and at J to 5 bases, leaving 4 bases not matched to a gene. CDR1 is SQVTM and CDR2 is ANQGSEA in the germline V gene. This CDR3 is built from 13 residues.

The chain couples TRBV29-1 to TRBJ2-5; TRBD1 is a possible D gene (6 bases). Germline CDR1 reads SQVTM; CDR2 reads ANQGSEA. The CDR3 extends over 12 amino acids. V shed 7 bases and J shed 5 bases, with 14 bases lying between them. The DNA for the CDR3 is TGCAGCGGGCAGGGGATAGGGGAGACCCAGTACTTC. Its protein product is CSGQGIGETQYF.

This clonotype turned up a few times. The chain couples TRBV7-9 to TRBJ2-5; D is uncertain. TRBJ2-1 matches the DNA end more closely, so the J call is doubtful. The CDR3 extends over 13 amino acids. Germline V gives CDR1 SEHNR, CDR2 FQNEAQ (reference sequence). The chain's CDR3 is CASSSEAHNEQFF. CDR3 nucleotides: TGTGCCAGCAGCTCAGAGGCGCATAATGAGCAGTTCTTC.

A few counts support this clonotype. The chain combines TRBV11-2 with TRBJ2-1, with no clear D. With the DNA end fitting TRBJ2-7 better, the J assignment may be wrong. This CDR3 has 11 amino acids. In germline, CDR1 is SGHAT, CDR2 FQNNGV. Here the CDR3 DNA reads TGTGCCAGCAGCCTATGGGACGAGCAGTACTTC. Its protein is CASSLWDEQYF.

The CDR3 loop reads CSVGLLYQETQYF. CDR3 in DNA: TGCAGCGTGGGACTCTTGTACCAAGAGACCCAGTACTTC. This chain uses TRBV29-1 with TRBJ2-5; tentatively, D is TRBD2 (6 bases). This CDR3 spans 13 amino acids. The V end lost 6 bases, the J end lost 0 bases, and 11 bases lay between the germline ends. Germline loops: CDR1 SQVTM, CDR2 ANQGSEA.

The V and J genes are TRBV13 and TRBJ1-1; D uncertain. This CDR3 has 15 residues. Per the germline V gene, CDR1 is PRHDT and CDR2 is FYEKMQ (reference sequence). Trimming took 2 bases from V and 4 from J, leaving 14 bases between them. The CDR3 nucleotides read TGTGCCAGCAGCTTATTTGGTGGGAGACGCACTGAAGCTTTCTTT. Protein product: CASSLFGGRRTEAFF. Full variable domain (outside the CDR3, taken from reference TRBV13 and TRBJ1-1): AAGVIQSPRHLIKEKRETATLKCYPIPRHDTVYWYQQGPGQDPQFLISFYEKMQSDKGSIPDRFSAQQFSDYHSELNMSSLELGDSALYFCASSLFGGRRTEAFFGQGTRLTVV.

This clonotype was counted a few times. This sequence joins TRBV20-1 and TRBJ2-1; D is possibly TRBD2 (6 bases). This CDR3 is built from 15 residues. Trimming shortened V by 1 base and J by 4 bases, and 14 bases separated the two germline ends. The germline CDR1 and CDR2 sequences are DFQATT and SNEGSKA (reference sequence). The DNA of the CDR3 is TGCAGTGCTAGAGGAGTCGGGGGTGGATACAATGAGCAGTTCTTC. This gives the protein CSARGVGGGYNEQFF.

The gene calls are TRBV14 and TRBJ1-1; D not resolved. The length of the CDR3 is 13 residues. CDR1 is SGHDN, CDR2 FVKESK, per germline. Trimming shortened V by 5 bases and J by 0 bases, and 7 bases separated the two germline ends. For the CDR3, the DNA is TGTGCCAGCAGCAAGATGCTGAACACTGAAGCTTTCTTT. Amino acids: CASSKMLNTEAFF.

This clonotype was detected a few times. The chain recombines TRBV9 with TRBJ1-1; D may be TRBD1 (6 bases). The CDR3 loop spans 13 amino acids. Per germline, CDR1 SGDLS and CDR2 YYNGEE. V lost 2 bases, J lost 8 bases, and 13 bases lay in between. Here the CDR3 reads CASSVASGTEAFF. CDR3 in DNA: TGTGCCAGCAGCGTCGCGTCGGGGACAGAAGCTTTCTTT.

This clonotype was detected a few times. The CDR3 DNA is TGCAGTGTCAAGTGGGCAAACTATGGCTACACCTTC. Its translation: CSVKWANYGYTF. V usage is TRBV20-1 and J usage is TRBJ1-2; D gene unclear. V lost 7 bases and J lost 2, with 11 bases in between. In germline, CDR1 is DFQATT, CDR2 SNEGSKA (reference sequence). This CDR3 comprises 12 residues.

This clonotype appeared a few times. CDR3 coding DNA: TGCAGTGCTAGAGATGCAGGAGGGGAGGGTTCACCCCTCCACTTT. This codes for CSARDAGGEGSPLHF. The gene calls are TRBV20-1 and TRBJ1-6; the D gene is possibly TRBD1 (5 bases). Germline CDR1 and CDR2: DFQATT and SNEGSKA (reference sequence). The CDR3 totals 15 residues. Deletions cut 0 bases from V and 9 bases from J, with 15 bases between.